These T cell receptor beta chains were read from a single sample in a study of blood T cell repertoires in COVID-19. Profiling relied on immunoSEQ multiplex PCR, and the TCRdb table lists in-frame clones only, not all of them. The sample includes 190,000 or so clones, about 83% seen only once; the top ten take less than 3%. Sequencing was carried out using peripheral blood. These receptors were taken from a man between 50 and 59 years old with active or convalescent COVID-19. The CDR3 runs from the conserved cysteine through the conserved F or W. A D gene is named only where the DNA matches it firmly. Rows may omit the clone size; those that give it use once, few, many or a size class.

d_call j_call v_call clone_size cdr3_nt cdr3_aa
NA TRBJ2-3 TRBV6-5 once TGTGCCAGCAAGGCGGGGTATAGCACAGATACGCAGTATTTT CASKAGYSTDTQYF
TRBD2 TRBJ2-1 TRBV5-8 NA TGTGCCAGCAGCTTGGGGGGAGGGCCCGATGAGCAGTTCTTC CASSLGGGPDEQFF
TRBD2 TRBJ2-4 TRBV19 once TGTGCCAGTACTTTGGGGGGGAAATTGGCCAAAAACATTCAGTACTTC CASTLGGKLAKNIQYF
NA TRBJ2-1 TRBV6-6 NA TGTGCCAGCAGTTACGAACGAGGGTCCTACAATGAGCAGTTCTTC CASSYERGSYNEQFF
NA TRBJ2-7 TRBV19 NA TGTGCCAGTAGCAGTCCGCGAATTGACAGCGAGCAGTACTTC CASSSPRIDSEQYF
NA TRBJ1-1 TRBV5-4 few TGTGCCAGCAGCTCAAGACAGGTACGAACCACTGAAGCTTTCTTT CASSSRQVRTTEAFF
TRBD1 TRBJ2-3 TRBV6-2/TRBV6-3 NA TGTGCCAGCAGTACGGGGGACAGGGGCCCAGATACGCAGTATTTT CASSTGDRGPDTQYF
TRBD1 TRBJ2-5 TRBV19 NA TGTGCCAGCCAAGAGACAGGGGTGGAGACCCAGTACTTC CASQETGVETQYF
NA TRBJ2-7 TRBV4-3 once TGCGCCAGCAGCCAAGAACCCCCGGGGAGCTCCTACGAGCAGTACTTC CASSQEPPGSSYEQYF
TRBD1 TRBJ1-2 TRBV28 NA TGTGCCAGCAGTTCCCGGGACAGGTCCTTAAGCTATGGCTACACCTTC CASSSRDRSLSYGYTF
TRBD1 TRBJ1-2 TRBV7-8 NA TGTGCCAGCAGCCTTACAGGGGATAGTGGCTACACCTTC CASSLTGDSGYTF
NA TRBJ2-7 TRBV7-9 few TGTGCCAGCAGCTTCAATCCCCGGGATCACGAGCAGTACTTC CASSFNPRDHEQYF
NA TRBJ2-5 TRBV11-1 NA TGTGCCAGCAGCTTATACAGGGCGGCCCTGGAGACCCAGTACTTC CASSLYRAALETQYF
NA TRBJ1-1 TRBV19 NA TGTGCCAGTAGCTCCCTCAGGACAGCCTACACTGAAGCTTTCTTT CASSSLRTAYTEAFF
NA TRBJ1-2 TRBV9 NA TGTGCCAGCAGCGTAGCCCCAGGGTCTAACTATGGCTACACCTTC CASSVAPGSNYGYTF
TRBD1 TRBJ2-3 TRBV24-1 NA TGTGCCACCAGTGACCAGACCCGGACAGGGGGCGATACGCAGTATTTT CATSDQTRTGGDTQYF
TRBD1 TRBJ1-1 TRBV10-3 NA TGTGCCATCAGTCGATGGACAGGCCGGGGGACGAACACTGAAGCTTTCTTT CAISRWTGRGTNTEAFF
NA TRBJ1-2 TRBV19 once TGTGCCAGTAGTATAACCCGAGCTAGGGGCTACACCTTC CASSITRARGYTF
TRBD1 TRBJ1-2 TRBV5-4 many TGTGCCAGCAGCTTGGCAGGGGGCTATGGCTACACCTTC CASSLAGGYGYTF
NA TRBJ2-1 TRBV7-9 NA TGTGCCAGCAGCTTAGTTCTTAGCGGAAAGTTCTTC CASSLVLSGKFF
TRBD1 TRBJ1-1 TRBV14 NA TGTGCCAGCAGCCCTTGGACAGGGGTAACCACTGAAGCTTTCTTT CASSPWTGVTTEAFF
NA TRBJ2-1 TRBV19 once TGTGCCAGTAGTATGCAGGTTTGGGTCTACAATGAGCAGTTCTTC CASSMQVWVYNEQFF
TRBD1 TRBJ2-2 TRBV18 NA TGTGCCAGCTCACCAGGGACAGCGAACACCGGGGAGCTGTTTTTT CASSPGTANTGELFF
NA TRBJ2-5 TRBV2 NA TGTGCCAGCAGTGCGCTAGCCCGTGAGACCCAGTACTTC CASSALARETQYF
TRBD1 TRBJ2-6 TRBV27 few TGTGCCAGCAGTTTATCCCCCACAGGGGCTGGGGCCAACGTCCTGACTTTC CASSLSPTGAGANVLTF
NA TRBJ1-5 TRBV7-2 few TGTGCCAGCAGCTCACAGGGCGGGAATCAGCCCCAGCATTTT CASSSQGGNQPQHF
NA TRBJ2-1 TRBV4-3 NA TGCGCCAGCAGCCAAGCCTTAGGTTCGGGATCATGGTTCTTC CASSQALGSGSWFF
NA TRBJ2-7 TRBV19 NA TGTGCCAGTAGTAGCCAGAGAGGACAGAACGACGAGCAGTACTTC CASSSQRGQNDEQYF
NA TRBJ1-2 TRBV28 NA TGTGCCAGCAGTCTCCCGGGAGACTATGGCTACACCTTC CASSLPGDYGYTF
NA TRBJ2-5 TRBV28 NA TGTGCCAGCAGTTTGGACAGCCGAGAGACCCAGTACTTC CASSLDSRETQYF
NA TRBJ1-2 TRBV30 few TGTGCCTGGATTACACCACCGCGCGGGTCTGGCTACACCTTC CAWITPPRGSGYTF
NA TRBJ1-3 TRBV6-5 once TGTGAGGGGAGGAAAGGAAACACCATATATTTT CEGRKGNTIYF
TRBD2 TRBJ2-1 TRBV28 NA TGTGCCAGCAGTCCACCCCTAGCGGGAGGCTCCTACAATGAGCAGTTCTTC CASSPPLAGGSYNEQFF
NA TRBJ1-2 TRBV5-4 NA TGTGCCAGCAGCTTGTCTCGACAGAACAATGGCTACACCTTC CASSLSRQNNGYTF
TRBD1 TRBJ1-6 TRBV5-5 NA TGTGCCAGCAGGGGGACAGGGACTAATTCACCCCTCCACTTT CASRGTGTNSPLHF
NA TRBJ2-5 TRBV5-6 many TGTGCCAGCAGCTTGGCGCCGGGACAACTAGCGTTCAAAGAGACCCAGTACTTC CASSLAPGQLAFKETQYF
NA TRBJ2-6 TRBV19 NA TGTGCCAGTAGTAAGGAGGCGCCCATCTCTGGGGCCAACGTCCTGACTTTC CASSKEAPISGANVLTF
TRBD1 TRBJ1-2 TRBV5-1 once TGCGCCAGCACGGCAGGGGGTGGCTACACCTTC CASTAGGGYTF
TRBD2 TRBJ2-3 TRBV7-3 NA TGTGCCAGCAGACTCGGCCTAGCGGGAGCTGATACGCAGTATTTT CASRLGLAGADTQYF
TRBD1 TRBJ2-3 TRBV19 NA TGTGCCAGTAAGTGGGACAGTAGCACAGATACGCAGTATTTT CASKWDSSTDTQYF
NA TRBJ2-3 TRBV5-1 NA TGCGCCAGCAGCGTTCGACTGGGCACAGATACGCAGTATTTT CASSVRLGTDTQYF